This note documents a single TCR beta chain sequence. TCRdb redid the calling of the 5' RACE reads with MiXCR, one entry per CDR3 protein. This table holds tens of thousands of distinct CDR3 sequences, approximately 7.5% found once. The CDR3 has 14 amino acids. V lost 5 bases to trimming and J lost 7 bases; unmatched junction nucleotides: 9. Germline CDR1 is SGHNT and CDR2 is YENEEA. The data belong to a study of T cells after yellow fever vaccination. The material sequenced was CD8+ T cells sorted from PBMCs, taken on the day of the yellow fever booster vaccination. The chain has TRBV11-3 and TRBJ2-3, with 7 bases identical to TRBD1. The clonotype comes from a man aged 25-45 years who received the YFV17D yellow fever vaccine. The CDR3 loop is CASSLDRDGNTQYF. The CDR3 region has the DNA TGTGCCAGCAGCCTTGACAGGGATGGGAATACGCAGTATTTT.